This T cell receptor beta chain was recovered during a study of graft-versus-host responses after intestinal transplantation. On the study more broadly: Induction with anti-thymocyte globulin, then tacrolimus and steroids for around three years, was given to all recipients.

Trimming took 3 bases from V and 4 from J, leaving 7 bases between them. Germline V CDR1 and CDR2: MNHNS, SASEGT. The CDR3 sequence is 13 residues long. Notes on the study in general: Recipient marrow contained GvH clones, some of which appeared first in ileum or blood.

TCRdb's table, derived via immunoSEQ multiplex PCR, lists solely in-frame clones and lacks some. The repertoire consists of 60,000 to 70,000 clones, with about nine tenths occurring once and the leading ten covering around 1.8%. Both intraepithelial and lamina propria lymphocytes were released by processing graft tissue. Regarding this clone: Its antigen is not identified.

The chain has TRBV6-1 and TRBJ1-3; D may be TRBD1 (5 bases). Sequenced here: ileum tissue, sampled 350 to 400 days after transplant. The receptor's source is a human patient who received an intestinal transplant, so some T cells may come from the graft donor. The CDR3, as DNA: TGTGCCAGCAGTGAGGGGGTAGGAAACACCATATATTTT. This sequence encodes CASSEGVGNTIYF.